These 20 T cell receptor beta chains share one sample of origin, sequenced in a study of CD4 T cells in relation to SARS-CoV-2 and coronaviruses. No antigen has been identified for these receptors. Here immunoSEQ multiplex PCR was the method, and the copy in TCRdb shows in-frame clones only, minus some. The sample includes about 40,000 clones, 77% of them seen just once. What was sequenced was memory CD4+ T cells from PBMCs, cultured in vitro. These receptor sequences come from an adult with COVID-19.

This chain connects TRBV5-1 to TRBJ1-2; D call uncertain. With 4 bases removed from V and 2 bases from J, the gap between germline ends came to 18 bases. The CDR3 spans 16 residues. CDR1 and CDR2 from the germline V gene are SGHRS and YFSETQ. The CDR3 sequence is CASSVVGSGTNYGYTF. In nucleotides, the CDR3 is TGCGCCAGCAGCGTGGTGGGGTCCGGCACCAACTATGGCTACACCTTC.

This clone was detected only a few times. V and J are TRBV6-2 or TRBV6-3 and TRBJ2-3, with 11 bases lining up with TRBD2. The CDR3 totals 16 residues. J was trimmed by 1 base and V by 5 bases; bases with no gene match: 5. Germline V gene sequence: CDR1 MNHEY, CDR2 SVGEGT. The CDR3 DNA is TGTGCCAGCAGTCAGCAGGGACTAGCGGGCACAGATACGCAGTATTTT. Translated: CASSQQGLAGTDTQYF.

V gene TRBV4-1 combines with J gene TRBJ2-3; TRBD2 aligns across 10 bases. CDR3 length: 17 amino acids. Germline V gene sequence: CDR1 MGHRA, CDR2 YSYEKL. Losses at the gene ends were 1 base for V and 4 bases for J; bases not matched to a gene: 8. CDR3 DNA sequence: TGCGCCAGCAGCCAAGTCCGGGCTAGCGGGAGCGCAGATACGCAGTATTTT. Amino acids: CASSQVRASGSADTQYF.

This clone was seen a handful of times. The J gene is TRBJ2-7, the V gene TRBV7-2; tentative D call: TRBD1 (6 bases). Trimming stripped 1 base from V and 0 bases from J, with 10 bases between. The CDR3 contains 15 residues. From germline, CDR1 is SGHTA and CDR2 FQGNSA. The CDR3 is CASSLVGTSSYEQYF. CDR3 coding DNA: TGTGCCAGCAGCTTAGTCGGGACATCCTCCTACGAGCAGTACTTC.

This clone has only one observation. V usage is TRBV7-2 and J usage is TRBJ1-2; 9 bases fit TRBD1. Germline V gene sequence: CDR1 SGHTA, CDR2 FQGNSA. The CDR3 length is 14 residues. V shed 5 bases, J shed 5 bases, and the junction held 6 bases outside the gene matches. The chain's CDR3 is CASSPDRGRYGYTF. CDR3 sequence (DNA): TGTGCCAGCAGCCCGGACAGGGGTAGATATGGCTACACCTTC.

This clone was seen more than once but under ten times. The rearrangement joins TRBV5-1 to TRBJ1-1; D ambiguous. V was pared by 5 bases and J by 6 bases, with 8 bases between. This CDR3 has 11 residues. CDR1 and CDR2 (germline): SGHRS, YFSETQ. Written as DNA, the CDR3 is TGCGCCAGCAGTTCGGACGCTGAAGCTTTCTTT. Amino acid sequence: CASSSDAEAFF.

V gene TRBV28 combines with J gene TRBJ2-6; D remains unclear. Germline CDR1 and CDR2: MDHEN and SYDVKM. V lost 5 bases to trimming and J lost 0 bases, with 11 bases between them. This CDR3 spans 16 amino acids. CDR3 sequence (DNA): TGTGCCAGCAGTCCAGCAGGCTTCTCTGGGGCCAACGTCCTGACTTTC. As protein: CASSPAGFSGANVLTF.

The rearrangement links TRBV10-3 to TRBJ1-1, with 7 bases fitting TRBD1. The CDR3 is 18 residues long. Per the germline V gene, CDR1 is ENHRY and CDR2 is SYGVKD. The V gene end was trimmed by 3 bases and the J gene end by 0 bases; junction bases not matched to a gene: 13. CDR3 region: CAISDPRDSKGLNTEAFF. The CDR3 coding sequence is TGTGCCATCAGTGATCCCCGGGACAGCAAAGGGTTGAACACTGAAGCTTTCTTT.

The chain is built from TRBV5-4 and TRBJ1-1, with TRBD1 matching 8 bases. The CDR3 runs to 15 residues. CDR1 is SGHNT and CDR2 is YYREEE in the germline V gene (reference sequence). The V gene end was trimmed by 2 bases and the J gene end by 0 bases; junction bases not matched to a gene: 3. This CDR3 reads CASSLWTGLNTEAFF. The CDR3 DNA sequence: TGTGCCAGCAGCTTATGGACAGGGCTGAACACTGAAGCTTTCTTT.

The rearrangement joins TRBV2 to TRBJ1-1; unclear D gene. This CDR3 is built from 15 residues. Trimming stripped 5 bases from V and 0 bases from J, with 13 bases between. Germline-derived CDR1 and CDR2 are SNHLY and FYNNEI. CDR3 coding DNA: TGTGCCAGCAGTCCCCGGACGGCTCTGAACACTGAAGCTTTCTTT. This sequence encodes CASSPRTALNTEAFF.

The rearrangement uses TRBV28 and TRBJ2-3, with D maybe TRBD2 (6 bases). Trimming pared 3 bases from V and 5 bases from J, leaving 6 bases between. The CDR3 loop spans 12 amino acids. The germline V gene has CDR1 MDHEN and CDR2 SYDVKM. This CDR3 reads CASSFGRDTQYF. CDR3 in DNA: TGTGCCAGCAGTTTCGGGAGAGATACGCAGTATTTT.

This rearrangement joins TRBV4-1 to TRBJ1-5; TRBD1 matches 9 bases. V shed 2 bases and J 0 bases; nucleotides not matched to a gene: 11. There are 19 residues in the CDR3. Germline CDR1 is MGHRA and CDR2 is YSYEKL. The CDR3 region is CASSQLPGQGWDSNQPQHF. The CDR3 DNA reads as TGCGCCAGCAGCCAACTCCCCGGACAGGGGTGGGATAGCAATCAGCCCCAGCATTTT.

The V gene is TRBV10-3, the J gene TRBJ2-1; D could derive from TRBD1 or TRBD2 (5 bases each). CDR1 ENHRY and CDR2 SYGVKD come from the germline V gene. V lost 1 base and J 0 bases, leaving 7 bases between the germline ends. The CDR3 has 15 amino acids. CDR3 sequence reads: CAISEWGSSYNEQFF. DNA of the CDR3: TGTGCCATCAGTGAGTGGGGGAGCTCCTACAATGAGCAGTTCTTC.

The chain's CDR3 is CASSLITDTQYF. The CDR3 coding sequence is TGTGCCAGCAGCTTAATCACAGATACGCAGTATTTT. The chain is built from TRBV7-3 and TRBJ2-3, with D unclear. CDR1 is SGHTA and CDR2 is FQGTGA in the germline V gene. This CDR3 comprises 12 residues. The germline V and J ends were trimmed by 1 base and 2 bases, with 1 base remaining between them.

The chain joins TRBV28 to TRBJ2-7; no definite D call. The germline V gene has CDR1 MDHEN and CDR2 SYDVKM. Trimming removed 4 bases from V and 7 bases from J, with 8 bases in between. This CDR3 is built from 11 residues. The CDR3 region has the DNA TGTGCCAGCAGTTACGACGGTGAGCAGTACTTC. Its protein is CASSYDGEQYF.

The chain joins TRBV7-2 to TRBJ2-2, with D unresolved. Germline loops: CDR1 SGHTA, CDR2 FQGNSA. The CDR3 covers 12 residues. V lost 8 bases to trimming and J lost 13 bases, with 17 bases between them. CDR3 amino acids: CASARGDRGLFF. CDR3 DNA sequence: TGTGCCAGCGCCAGAGGTGACCGTGGGCTGTTTTTT.

The chain uses TRBV27 and TRBJ2-2; D ambiguous. There are 13 residues in the CDR3. Germline assignment: CDR1 MNHEY and CDR2 SMNVEV (reference sequence). V lost 5 bases and J 3 bases, leaving 7 bases between the germline ends. In DNA form, the CDR3 reads TGTGCCAGCAGTAGGCTCGACACCGGGGAGCTGTTTTTT. Amino acids: CASSRLDTGELFF.

The chain joins TRBV29-1 to TRBJ2-5; the match to TRBD2 covers 8 bases. CDR3 length: 14 amino acids. Germline assignment: CDR1 SQVTM and CDR2 ANQGSEA. The ends lost 2 bases at V and 5 bases at J; junction bases unmatched: 7. CDR3 amino acids: CSVERSGRGETQYF. Written as DNA, the CDR3 is TGCAGCGTTGAACGGAGCGGGAGAGGGGAGACCCAGTACTTC.

In its sample, this clone was seen a few times. The V call is TRBV10-2, the J call TRBJ2-1, with unresolved D. This CDR3 is built from 18 residues. Germline V gives CDR1 WSHSY, CDR2 SAAADI. Trimming pared 3 bases from V and 4 bases from J, leaving 22 bases between. The CDR3 loop reads CASSDSRSSGGKYNEQFF. DNA for the CDR3: TGCGCCAGCAGTGATAGTCGGTCATCCGGTGGGAAATACAATGAGCAGTTCTTC.

V and J are TRBV7-4 and TRBJ2-7; no firm D call. The V end was cut by 1 base, the J end by 7 bases, with 23 bases between. The CDR3 has 17 amino acids. The germline V gene encodes CDR1 SGHVT and CDR2 SQSDAQ. CDR3 sequence: CASSLGWKLTAWKEQYF. CDR3 sequence (DNA): TGTGCCAGCAGCTTAGGTTGGAAGCTCACCGCCTGGAAAGAGCAGTACTTC.